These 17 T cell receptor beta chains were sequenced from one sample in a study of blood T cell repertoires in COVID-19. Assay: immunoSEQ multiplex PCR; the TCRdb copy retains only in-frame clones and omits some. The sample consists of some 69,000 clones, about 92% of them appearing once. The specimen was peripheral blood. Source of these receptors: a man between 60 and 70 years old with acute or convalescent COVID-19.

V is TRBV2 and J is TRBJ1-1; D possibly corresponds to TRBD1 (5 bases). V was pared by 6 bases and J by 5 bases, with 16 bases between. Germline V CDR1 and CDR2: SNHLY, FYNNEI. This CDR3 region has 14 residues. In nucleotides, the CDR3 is TGTGCCAGCAGCAGCTCAGGGTTTCGGACTGAAGCTTTCTTT. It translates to CASSSSGFRTEAFF.

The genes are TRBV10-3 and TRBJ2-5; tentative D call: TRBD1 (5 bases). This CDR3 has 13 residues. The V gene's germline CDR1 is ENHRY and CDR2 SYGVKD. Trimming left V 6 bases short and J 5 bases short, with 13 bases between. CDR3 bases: TGTGCCATCAGACCCACAGGTGCCGAGACCCAGTACTTC. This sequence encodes CAIRPTGAETQYF.

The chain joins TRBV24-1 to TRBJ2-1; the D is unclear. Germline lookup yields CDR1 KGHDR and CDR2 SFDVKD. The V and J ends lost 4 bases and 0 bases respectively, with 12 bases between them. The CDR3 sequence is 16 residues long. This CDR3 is CATSDSIPGSYNEQFF. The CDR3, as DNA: TGTGCCACCAGTGACTCAATCCCCGGCTCCTACAATGAGCAGTTCTTC.

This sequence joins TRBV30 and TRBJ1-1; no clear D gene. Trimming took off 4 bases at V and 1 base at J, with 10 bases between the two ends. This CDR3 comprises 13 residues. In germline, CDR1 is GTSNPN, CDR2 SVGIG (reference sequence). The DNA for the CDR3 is TGTGCCTGGACCGCGGCTTCGAACACTGAAGCTTTCTTT. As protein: CAWTAASNTEAFF.

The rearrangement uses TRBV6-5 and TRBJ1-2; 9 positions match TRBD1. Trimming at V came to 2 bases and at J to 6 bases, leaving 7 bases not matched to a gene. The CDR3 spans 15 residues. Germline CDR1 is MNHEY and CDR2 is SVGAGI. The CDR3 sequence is CASSYTQGAGDGYTF. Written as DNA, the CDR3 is TGTGCCAGCAGTTACACACAGGGGGCAGGGGATGGCTACACCTTC.

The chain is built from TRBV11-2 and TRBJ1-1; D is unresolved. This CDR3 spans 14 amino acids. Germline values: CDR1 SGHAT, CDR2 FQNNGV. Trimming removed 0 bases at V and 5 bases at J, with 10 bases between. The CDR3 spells CASSLEAPRTEAFF. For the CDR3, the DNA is TGTGCCAGCAGCTTAGAGGCTCCCAGGACTGAAGCTTTCTTT.

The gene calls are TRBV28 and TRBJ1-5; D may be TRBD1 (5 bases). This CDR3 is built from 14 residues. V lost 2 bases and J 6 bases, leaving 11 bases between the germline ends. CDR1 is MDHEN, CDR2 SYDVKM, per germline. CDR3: CASSLGQGSQPQHF. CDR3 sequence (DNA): TGTGCCAGCAGTTTAGGGCAGGGTAGTCAGCCCCAGCATTTT.

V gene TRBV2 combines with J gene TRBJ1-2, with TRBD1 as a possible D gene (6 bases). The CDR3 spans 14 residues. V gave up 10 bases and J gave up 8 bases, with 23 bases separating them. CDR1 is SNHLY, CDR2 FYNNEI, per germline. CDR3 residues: CATLRGGGERGYTF. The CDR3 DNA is TGTGCCACGCTCCGGGGGGGCGGGGAGAGGGGCTACACCTTC.

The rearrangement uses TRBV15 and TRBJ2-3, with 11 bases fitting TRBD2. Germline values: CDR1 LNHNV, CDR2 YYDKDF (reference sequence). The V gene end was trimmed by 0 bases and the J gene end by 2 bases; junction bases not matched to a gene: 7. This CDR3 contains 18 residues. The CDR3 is CATSRDRLAGKLTDTQYF. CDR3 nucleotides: TGTGCCACCAGCAGAGATCGACTAGCGGGGAAGCTCACAGATACGCAGTATTTT.

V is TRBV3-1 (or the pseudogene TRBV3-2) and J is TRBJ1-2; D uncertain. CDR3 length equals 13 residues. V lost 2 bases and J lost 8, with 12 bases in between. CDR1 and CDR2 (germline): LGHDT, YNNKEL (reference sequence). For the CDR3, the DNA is TGTGCCAGCAGCCAACGGGTCGCGAGCGGCTACACCTTC. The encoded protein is CASSQRVASGYTF.

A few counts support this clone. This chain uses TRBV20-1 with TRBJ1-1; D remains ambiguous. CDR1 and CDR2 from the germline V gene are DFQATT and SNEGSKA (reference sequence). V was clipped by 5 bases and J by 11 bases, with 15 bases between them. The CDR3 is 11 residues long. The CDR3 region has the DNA TGCAGTGCTTACCTGACTAGTCCGGCTTTCTTT. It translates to CSAYLTSPAFF.

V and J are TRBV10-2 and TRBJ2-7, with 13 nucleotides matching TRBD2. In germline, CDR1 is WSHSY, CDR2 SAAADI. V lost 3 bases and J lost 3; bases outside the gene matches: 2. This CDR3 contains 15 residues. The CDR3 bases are TGCGCCAGCAGTGAAGGACTAGCGGGGGTCTACGAGCAGTACTTC. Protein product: CASSEGLAGVYEQYF.

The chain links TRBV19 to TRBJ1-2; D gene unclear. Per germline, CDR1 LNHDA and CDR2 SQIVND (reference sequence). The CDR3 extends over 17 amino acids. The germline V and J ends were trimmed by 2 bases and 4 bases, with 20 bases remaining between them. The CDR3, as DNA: TGTGCCAGTAGTATATTCGGGATCCTCGGCAACGCCTATGGCTACACCTTC. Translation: CASSIFGILGNAYGYTF.

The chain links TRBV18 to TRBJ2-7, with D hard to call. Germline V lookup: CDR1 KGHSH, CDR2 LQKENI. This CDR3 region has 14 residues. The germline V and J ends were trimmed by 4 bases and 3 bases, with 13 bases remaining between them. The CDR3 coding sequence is TGTGCCAGCTCACTAGGCAGAGCTAGCTACGAGCAGTACTTC. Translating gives CASSLGRASYEQYF.

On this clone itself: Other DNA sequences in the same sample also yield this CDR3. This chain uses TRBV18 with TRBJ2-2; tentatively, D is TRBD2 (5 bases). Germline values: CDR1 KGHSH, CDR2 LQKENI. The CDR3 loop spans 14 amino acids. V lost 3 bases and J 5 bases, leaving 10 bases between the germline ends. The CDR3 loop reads CASSPRTGTGELFF. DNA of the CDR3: TGTGCCAGCTCACCGCGGACGGGGACCGGGGAGCTGTTTTTT.

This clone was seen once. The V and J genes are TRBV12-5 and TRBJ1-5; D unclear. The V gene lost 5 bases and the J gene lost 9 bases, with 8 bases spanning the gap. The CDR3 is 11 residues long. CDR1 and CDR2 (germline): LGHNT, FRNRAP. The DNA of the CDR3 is TGTGCTAGTGGTCCCGGAGGGCCCCAGCATTTT. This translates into CASGPGGPQHF.

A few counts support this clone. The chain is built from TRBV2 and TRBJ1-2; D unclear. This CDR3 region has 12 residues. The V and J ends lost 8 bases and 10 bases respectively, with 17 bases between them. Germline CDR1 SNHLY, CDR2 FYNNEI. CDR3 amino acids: CASHQISLAYTF. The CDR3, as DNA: TGTGCCAGCCATCAGATCTCTTTAGCCTACACCTTC.